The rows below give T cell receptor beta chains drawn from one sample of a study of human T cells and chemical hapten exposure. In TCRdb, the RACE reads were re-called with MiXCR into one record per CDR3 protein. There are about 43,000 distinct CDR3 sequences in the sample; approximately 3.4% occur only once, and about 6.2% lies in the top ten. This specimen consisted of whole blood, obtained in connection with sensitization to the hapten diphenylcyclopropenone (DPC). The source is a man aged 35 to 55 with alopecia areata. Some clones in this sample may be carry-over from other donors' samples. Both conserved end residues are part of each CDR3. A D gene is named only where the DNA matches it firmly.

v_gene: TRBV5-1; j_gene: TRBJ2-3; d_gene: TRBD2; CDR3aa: CASSTATSGTLDTQYF
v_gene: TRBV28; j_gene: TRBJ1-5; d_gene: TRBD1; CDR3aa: CASSPQGQGRTQHF
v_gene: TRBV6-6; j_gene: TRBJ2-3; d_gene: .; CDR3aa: CATRRGTQYF
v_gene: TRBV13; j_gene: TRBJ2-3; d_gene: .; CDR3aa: CASSFPGKTDTQYF
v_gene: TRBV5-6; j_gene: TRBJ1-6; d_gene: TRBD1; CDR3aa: CASSKGTGGASPLHF
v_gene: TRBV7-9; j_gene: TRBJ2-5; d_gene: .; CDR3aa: CASSSTLTGQETQYF
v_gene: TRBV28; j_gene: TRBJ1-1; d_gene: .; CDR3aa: CASSPPYAF
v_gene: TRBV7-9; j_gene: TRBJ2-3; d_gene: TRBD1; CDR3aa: CASTLGTGGSDTQYF
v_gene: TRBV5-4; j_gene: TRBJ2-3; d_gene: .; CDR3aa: CASSPGDRAKNTDTQYF
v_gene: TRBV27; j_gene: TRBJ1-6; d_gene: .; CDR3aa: CASSLWVRAHSPLHF
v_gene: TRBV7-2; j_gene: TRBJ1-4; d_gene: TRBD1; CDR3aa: CASSGQGATNEKLFF